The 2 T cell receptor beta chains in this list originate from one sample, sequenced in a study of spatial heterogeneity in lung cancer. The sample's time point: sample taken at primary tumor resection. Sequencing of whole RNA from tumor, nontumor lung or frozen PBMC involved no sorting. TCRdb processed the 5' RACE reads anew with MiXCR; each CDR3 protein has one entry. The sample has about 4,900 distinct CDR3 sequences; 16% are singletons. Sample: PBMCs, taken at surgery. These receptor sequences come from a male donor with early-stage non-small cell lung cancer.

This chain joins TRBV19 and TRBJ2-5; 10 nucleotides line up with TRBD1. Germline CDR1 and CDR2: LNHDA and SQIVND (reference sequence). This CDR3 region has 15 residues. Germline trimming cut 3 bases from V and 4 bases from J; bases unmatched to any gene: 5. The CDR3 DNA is TGTGCCAGTAGTATTTCCGGGACAGGGGTAGAGACCCAGTACTTC. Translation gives CASSISGTGVETQYF.

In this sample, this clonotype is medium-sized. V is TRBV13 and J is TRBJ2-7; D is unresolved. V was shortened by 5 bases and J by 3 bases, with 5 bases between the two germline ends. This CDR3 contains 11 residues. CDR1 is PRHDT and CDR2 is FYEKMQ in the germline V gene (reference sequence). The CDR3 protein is CASSTFYEQYF. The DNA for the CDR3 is TGTGCCAGCAGCACTTTCTACGAGCAGTACTTC.